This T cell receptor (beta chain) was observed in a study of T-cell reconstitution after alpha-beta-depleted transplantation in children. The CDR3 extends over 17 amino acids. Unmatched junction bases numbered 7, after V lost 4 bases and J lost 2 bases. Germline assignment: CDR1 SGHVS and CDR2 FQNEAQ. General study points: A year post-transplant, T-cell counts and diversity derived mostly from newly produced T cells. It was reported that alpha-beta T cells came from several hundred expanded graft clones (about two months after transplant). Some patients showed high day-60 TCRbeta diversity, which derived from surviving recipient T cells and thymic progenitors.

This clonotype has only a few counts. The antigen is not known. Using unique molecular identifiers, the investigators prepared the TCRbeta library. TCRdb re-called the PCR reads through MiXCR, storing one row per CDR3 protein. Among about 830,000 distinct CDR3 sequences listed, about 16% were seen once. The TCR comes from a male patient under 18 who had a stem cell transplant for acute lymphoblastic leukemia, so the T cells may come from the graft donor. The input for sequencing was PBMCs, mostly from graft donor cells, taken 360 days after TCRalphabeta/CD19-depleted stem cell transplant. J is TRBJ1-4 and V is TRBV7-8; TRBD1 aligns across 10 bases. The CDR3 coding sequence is TGTGCCAGCAGCTATAGGGACAGGGGTAGGACTAATGAAAAACTGTTTTTT. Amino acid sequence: CASSYRDRGRTNEKLFF. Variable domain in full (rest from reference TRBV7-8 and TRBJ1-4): GAGVSQSPRYKVAKRGQDVALRCDPISGHVSLFWYQQALGQGPEFLTYFQNEAQLDKSGLPSDRFFAERPEGSVSTLKIQRTQQEDSAVYLCASSYRDRGRTNEKLFFGSGTQLSVL.